This TCR beta chain was sequenced for a study of T cells in localized non-small cell lung cancer. Study observations and caveats: Within adjacent lung there appeared a median approximately 59 of the top 100 tumor clones. Higher blood T cell density went with longer overall survival. T cell clonality was highest in uninvolved adjacent lung, above tumor.

CDR3 length: 17 amino acids. V gave up 7 bases and J gave up 3 bases, with 25 bases separating them. CDR1 is LNHDA and CDR2 is SQIVND in the germline V gene (reference sequence). Using immunoSEQ multiplex PCR, the repertoire was profiled, and TCRdb retains in-frame clones only, with some absent. In the table there are tens of thousands of clones, 85% to 90% of which are singletons. Turning to this clone: Its antigen is still unknown.

The chain uses TRBV19 and TRBJ2-7; TRBD2 might be the D (7 bases). Sequenced material: PBMCs, taken before any cancer treatment. The sequence derives from a man between 40 and 69 years old with stage II lung adenocarcinoma. The CDR3 DNA reads as TGTGCCAGTACTCCCGGGGGAGGGGGAGGACGGGACTACGAGCAGTACTTC. The encoded protein is CASTPGGGGGRDYEQYF.